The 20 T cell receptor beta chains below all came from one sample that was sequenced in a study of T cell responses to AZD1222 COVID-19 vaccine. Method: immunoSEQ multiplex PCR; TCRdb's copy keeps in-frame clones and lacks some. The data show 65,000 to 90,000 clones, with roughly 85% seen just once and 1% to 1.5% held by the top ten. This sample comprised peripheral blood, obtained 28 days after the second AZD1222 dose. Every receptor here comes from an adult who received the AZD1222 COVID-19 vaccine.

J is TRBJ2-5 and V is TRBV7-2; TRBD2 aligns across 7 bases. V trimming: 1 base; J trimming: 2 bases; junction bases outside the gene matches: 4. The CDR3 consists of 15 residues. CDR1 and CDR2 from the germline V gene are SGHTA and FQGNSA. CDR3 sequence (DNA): TGTGCCAGCAGCTTAGGGGTGCGGGGGCAAGAGACCCAGTACTTC. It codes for CASSLGVRGQETQYF.

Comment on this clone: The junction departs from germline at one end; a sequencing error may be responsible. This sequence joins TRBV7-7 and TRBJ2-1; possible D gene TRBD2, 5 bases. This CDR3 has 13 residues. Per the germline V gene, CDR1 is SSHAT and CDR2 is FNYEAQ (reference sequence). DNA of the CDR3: TGTGCTAGCAGCTTAACAGCGGATAATGAGCAGTTCTTC. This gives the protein CASSLTADNEQFF.

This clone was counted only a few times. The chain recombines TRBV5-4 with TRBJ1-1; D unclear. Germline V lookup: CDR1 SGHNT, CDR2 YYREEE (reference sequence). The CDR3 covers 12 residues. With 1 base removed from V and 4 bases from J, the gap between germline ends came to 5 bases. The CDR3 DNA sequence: TGTGCCAGCAGCTTGTCAGGCACTGAAGCTTTCTTT. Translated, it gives CASSLSGTEAFF.

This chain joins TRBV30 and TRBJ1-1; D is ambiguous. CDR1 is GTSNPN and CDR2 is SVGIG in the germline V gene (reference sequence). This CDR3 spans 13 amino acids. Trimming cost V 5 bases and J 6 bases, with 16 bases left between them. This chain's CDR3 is CAWVARVGAEAFF. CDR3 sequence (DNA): TGTGCCTGGGTTGCCCGTGTCGGCGCTGAAGCTTTCTTT. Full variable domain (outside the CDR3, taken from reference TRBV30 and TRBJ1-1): SQTIHQWPATLVQPVGSPLSLECTVEGTSNPNLYWYRQAAGRGLQLLFYSVGIGQISSEVPQNLSASRPQDRQFILSSKKLLLSDSGFYLCAWVARVGAEAFFGQGTRLTVV.

The CDR3 nucleotides are TGTGCCAGCACAACAAGAGCGGTGAGGGCGGGAGATACGCAGTATTTT. Translated, it gives CASTTRAVRAGDTQYF. The chain couples TRBV18 to TRBJ2-3; D might be TRBD2 (5 bases). V lost 8 bases, J lost 5 bases, and 23 bases lay in between. Per germline, CDR1 KGHSH and CDR2 LQKENI. The CDR3 length is 16 residues.

CDR3 in DNA: TGTGCCATCAGTGCAGGCAGTTTGAACACTGAAGCTTTCTTT. This gives the protein CAISAGSLNTEAFF. The chain uses TRBV10-3 and TRBJ1-1; D is uncertain. In germline, CDR1 is ENHRY, CDR2 SYGVKD. The V end was cut by 4 bases, the J end by 0 bases, with 9 bases between. CDR3 length: 14 amino acids.

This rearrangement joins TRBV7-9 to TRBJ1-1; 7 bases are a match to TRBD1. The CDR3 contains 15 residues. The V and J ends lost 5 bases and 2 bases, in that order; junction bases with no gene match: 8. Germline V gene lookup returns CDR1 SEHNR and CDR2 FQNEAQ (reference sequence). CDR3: CASSTGAPSNTEAFF. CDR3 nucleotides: TGTGCCAGCAGCACAGGGGCCCCCAGCAACACTGAAGCTTTCTTT.

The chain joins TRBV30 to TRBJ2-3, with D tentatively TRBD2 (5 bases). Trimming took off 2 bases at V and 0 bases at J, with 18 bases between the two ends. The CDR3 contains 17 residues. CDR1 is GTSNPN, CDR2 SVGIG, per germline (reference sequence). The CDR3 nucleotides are TGTGCCTGGAGTTCCCTTCGGACTCGGACTAGCACAGATACGCAGTATTTT. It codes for CAWSSLRTRTSTDTQYF.

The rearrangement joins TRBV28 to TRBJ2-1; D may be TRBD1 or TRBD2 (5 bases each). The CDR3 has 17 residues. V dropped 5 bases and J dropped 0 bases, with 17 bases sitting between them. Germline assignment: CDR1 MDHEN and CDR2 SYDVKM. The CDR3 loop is CASSETRSGSSYNEQFF. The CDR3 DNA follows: TGTGCCAGCAGTGAAACCCGTTCAGGGAGCTCCTACAATGAGCAGTTCTTC.

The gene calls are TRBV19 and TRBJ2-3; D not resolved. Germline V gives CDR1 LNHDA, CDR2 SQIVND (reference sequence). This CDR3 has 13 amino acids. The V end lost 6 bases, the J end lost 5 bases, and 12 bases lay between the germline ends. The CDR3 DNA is TGTGCCAGTAGAAGACCGGGCGAAGATACGCAGTATTTT. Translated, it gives CASRRPGEDTQYF.

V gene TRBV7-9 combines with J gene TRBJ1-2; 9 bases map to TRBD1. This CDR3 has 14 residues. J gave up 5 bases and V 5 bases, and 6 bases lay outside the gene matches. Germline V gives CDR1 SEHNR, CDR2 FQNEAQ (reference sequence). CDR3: CASSQGQGKYGYTF. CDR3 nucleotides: TGTGCCAGCAGCCAAGGACAGGGGAAGTATGGCTACACCTTC.

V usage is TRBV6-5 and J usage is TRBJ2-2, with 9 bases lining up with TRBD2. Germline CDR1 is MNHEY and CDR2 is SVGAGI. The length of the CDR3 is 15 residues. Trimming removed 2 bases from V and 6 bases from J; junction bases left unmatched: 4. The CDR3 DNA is TGTGCCAGCAGTTACGCGGCGGGAGGGCCCGGGGAGCTGTTTTTT. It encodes CASSYAAGGPGELFF.

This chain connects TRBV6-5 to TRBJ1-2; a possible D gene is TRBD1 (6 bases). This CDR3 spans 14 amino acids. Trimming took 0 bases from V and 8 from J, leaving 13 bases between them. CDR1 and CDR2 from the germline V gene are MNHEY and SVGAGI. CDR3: CASSYSTGARGYTF. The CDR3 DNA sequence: TGTGCCAGCAGTTACTCGACGGGGGCGAGGGGCTACACCTTC.

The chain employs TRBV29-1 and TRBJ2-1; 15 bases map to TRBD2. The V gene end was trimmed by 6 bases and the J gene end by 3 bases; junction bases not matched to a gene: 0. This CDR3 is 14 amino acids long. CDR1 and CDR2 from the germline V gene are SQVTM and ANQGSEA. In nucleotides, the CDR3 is TGCAGCGTGGGACTAGCGGGAGGCTACAATGAGCAGTTCTTC. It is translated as CSVGLAGGYNEQFF.

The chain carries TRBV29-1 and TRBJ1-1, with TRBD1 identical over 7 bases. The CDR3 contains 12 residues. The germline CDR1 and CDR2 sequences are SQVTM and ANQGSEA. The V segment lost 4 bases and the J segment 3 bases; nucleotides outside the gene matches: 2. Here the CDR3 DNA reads TGCAGCGTTGCTCAGGGGGACACTGAAGCTTTCTTT. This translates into CSVAQGDTEAFF.

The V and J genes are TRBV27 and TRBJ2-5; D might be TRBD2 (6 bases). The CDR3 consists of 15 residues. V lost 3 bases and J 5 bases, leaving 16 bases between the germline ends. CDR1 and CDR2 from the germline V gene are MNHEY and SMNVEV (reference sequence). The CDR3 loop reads CASSFLILGGETQYF. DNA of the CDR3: TGTGCCAGCAGTTTTCTTATCCTTGGAGGGGAGACCCAGTACTTC.

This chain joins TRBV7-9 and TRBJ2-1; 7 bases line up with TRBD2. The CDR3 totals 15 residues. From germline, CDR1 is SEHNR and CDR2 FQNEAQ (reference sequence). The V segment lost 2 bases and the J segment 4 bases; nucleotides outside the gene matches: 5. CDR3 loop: CASSLPAGRYNEQFF. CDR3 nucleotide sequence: TGTGCCAGCAGCTTACCAGCGGGAAGATACAATGAGCAGTTCTTC.

CDR3 amino acids: CASSPPANYGYTF. For the CDR3, the DNA is TGTGCCAGTAGTCCACCGGCTAACTATGGCTACACCTTC. The chain combines TRBV19 with TRBJ1-2, with D unresolved. The CDR3 totals 13 residues. Per the germline V gene, CDR1 is LNHDA and CDR2 is SQIVND (reference sequence). V was clipped by 5 bases and J by 0 bases, with 7 bases between them.

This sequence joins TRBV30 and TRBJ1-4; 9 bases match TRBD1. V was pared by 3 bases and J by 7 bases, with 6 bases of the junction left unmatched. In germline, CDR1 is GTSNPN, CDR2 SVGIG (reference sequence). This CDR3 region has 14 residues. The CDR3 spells CAWSQTGGSEKLFF. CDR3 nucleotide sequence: TGTGCCTGGAGCCAAACAGGGGGCTCTGAAAAACTGTTTTTT.

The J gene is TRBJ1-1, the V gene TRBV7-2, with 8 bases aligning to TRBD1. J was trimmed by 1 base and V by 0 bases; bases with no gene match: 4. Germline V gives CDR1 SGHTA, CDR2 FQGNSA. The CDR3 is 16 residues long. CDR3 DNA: TGTGCCAGCAGCTTAGCCCCCAGGGGGCGGAACACTGAAGCTTTCTTT. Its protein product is CASSLAPRGRNTEAFF.